The present TCR beta chain was sequenced within a study of cytomegalovirus exposure and HLA in healthy donors. Turning to the study itself: Unique TCRs numbering roughly 85 million, obtained from HLA-typed donors, made up an early data release.

The study ran its PCR with 60 Vbeta and 13 Jbeta primers. Clones were read by immunoSEQ multiplex PCR, and TCRdb kept only the in-frame ones, dropping some. This sample's table reports roughly 78,000 clones. Of note for this clone: Its antigen remains unknown.

Notes on the study in general: The authors later found HLA-associated TCR beta chains more clonally expanded than equally common others.

Trimming left V 0 bases short and J 3 bases short, with 12 bases between. Germline CDR1 and CDR2: SGHTS and YDEGEE. The CDR3 loop spans 15 amino acids. The genes are TRBV5-8 and TRBJ1-1; D ambiguous. The sequencing sample was made of PBMCs. The receptor was isolated from a boy aged 5-17 years in good health and CMV-seronegative. DNA for the CDR3: TGTGCCAGCAGCTTGGTTGACACACCGGACACTGAAGCTTTCTTT. It encodes CASSLVDTPDTEAFF.